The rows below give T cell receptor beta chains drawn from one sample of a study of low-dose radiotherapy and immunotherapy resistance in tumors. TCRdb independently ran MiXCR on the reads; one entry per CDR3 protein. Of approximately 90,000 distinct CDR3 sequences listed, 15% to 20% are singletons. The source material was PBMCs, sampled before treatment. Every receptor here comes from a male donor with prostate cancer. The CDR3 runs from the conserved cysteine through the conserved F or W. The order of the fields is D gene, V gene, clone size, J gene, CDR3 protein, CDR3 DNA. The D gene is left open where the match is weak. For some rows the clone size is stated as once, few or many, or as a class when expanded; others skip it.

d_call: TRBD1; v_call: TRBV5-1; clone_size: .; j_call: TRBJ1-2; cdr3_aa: CASSQGQDYGYTF; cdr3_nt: TGCGCCAGCAGCCAGGGACAGGACTATGGCTACACCTTC
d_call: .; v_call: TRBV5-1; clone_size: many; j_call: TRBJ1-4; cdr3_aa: CASSLGTATKGEKLFF; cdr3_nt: TGCGCCAGCAGCTTGGGAACAGCCACCAAAGGGGAAAAACTGTTTTTT
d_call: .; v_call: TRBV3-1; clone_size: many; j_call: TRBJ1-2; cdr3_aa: CASSQIVPGGITF; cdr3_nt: TGTGCCAGCAGCCAAATTGTCCCCGGGGGCATCACCTTC
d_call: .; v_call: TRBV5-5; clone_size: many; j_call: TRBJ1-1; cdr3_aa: CASSLAGLGVTEAFF; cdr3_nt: TGTGCCAGCAGCTTGGCCGGTCTAGGGGTAACTGAAGCTTTCTTT
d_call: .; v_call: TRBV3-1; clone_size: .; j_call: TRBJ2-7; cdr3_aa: CASRPAGGSYEQYF; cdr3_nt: TGTGCCAGCAGACCAGCGGGTGGGTCCTACGAGCAGTACTTC
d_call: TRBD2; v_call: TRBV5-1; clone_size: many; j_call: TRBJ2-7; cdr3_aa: CASSLAGGASYEQYF; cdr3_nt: TGCGCCAGCAGCTTGGCCGGGGGGGCCTCCTACGAGCAGTACTTC
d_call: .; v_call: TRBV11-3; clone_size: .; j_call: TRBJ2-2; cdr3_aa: CASSLSSYTGELFF; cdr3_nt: TGTGCCAGCAGCCTTTCCTCTTACACCGGGGAGCTGTTTTTT
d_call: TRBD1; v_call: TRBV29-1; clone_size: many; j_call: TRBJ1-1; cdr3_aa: CSVTGGGTEAFF; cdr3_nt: TGCAGCGTTACAGGGGGTGGCACTGAAGCTTTCTTT
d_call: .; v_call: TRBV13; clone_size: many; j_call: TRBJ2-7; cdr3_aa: CASSINGARDEQYF; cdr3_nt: TGTGCCAGCAGCATTAATGGGGCGCGGGACGAGCAGTACTTC
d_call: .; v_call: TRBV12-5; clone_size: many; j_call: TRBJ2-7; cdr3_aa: CASGLALTYEQYF; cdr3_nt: TGTGCTAGTGGTTTGGCCCTAACCTACGAGCAGTACTTC
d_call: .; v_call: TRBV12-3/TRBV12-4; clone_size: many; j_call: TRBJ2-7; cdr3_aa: CASRQGGGTSPYEQYF; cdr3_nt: TGTGCCAGCAGACAAGGGGGGGGGACAAGCCCCTACGAGCAGTACTTC
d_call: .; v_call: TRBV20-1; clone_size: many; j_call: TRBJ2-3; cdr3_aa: CSARGGSGPVGTQYF; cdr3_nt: TGCAGTGCTAGAGGGGGGTCGGGGCCGGTTGGCACGCAGTATTTT
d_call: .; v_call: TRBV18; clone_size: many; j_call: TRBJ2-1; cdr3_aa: CASSDPLPPRGNEQFF; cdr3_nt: TGTGCCAGCTCAGACCCCCTCCCCCCCCGTGGCAATGAGCAGTTCTTC
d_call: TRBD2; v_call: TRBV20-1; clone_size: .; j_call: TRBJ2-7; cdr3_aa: CSAGPSASGGAGEQYF; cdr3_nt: TGCAGTGCTGGCCCCTCCGCAAGCGGGGGGGCAGGCGAGCAGTACTTC
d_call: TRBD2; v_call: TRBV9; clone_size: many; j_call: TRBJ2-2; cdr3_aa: CASSGPSGGANTGELFF; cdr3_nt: TGTGCCAGCAGTGGCCCGAGCGGGGGGGCGAACACCGGGGAGCTGTTTTTT
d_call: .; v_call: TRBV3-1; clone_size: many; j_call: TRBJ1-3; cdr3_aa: CASSQGSEPGNTIYF; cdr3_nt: TGTGCCAGCAGCCAGGGTTCAGAGCCGGGAAACACCATATATTTT
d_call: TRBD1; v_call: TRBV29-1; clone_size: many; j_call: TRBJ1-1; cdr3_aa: CSVEVGQGLNTEAFF; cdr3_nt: TGCAGCGTTGAAGTTGGACAGGGACTTAACACTGAAGCTTTCTTT
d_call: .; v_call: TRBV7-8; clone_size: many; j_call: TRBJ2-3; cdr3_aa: CASSHLATDTQYF; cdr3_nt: TGTGCCAGCAGCCACCTAGCGACAGATACGCAGTATTTT
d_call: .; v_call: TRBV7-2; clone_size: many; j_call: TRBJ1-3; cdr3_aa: CASSLAAVGGLSGNTIYF; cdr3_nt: TGTGCCAGCAGCTTAGCCGCTGTTGGGGGTCTCTCTGGAAACACCATATATTTT
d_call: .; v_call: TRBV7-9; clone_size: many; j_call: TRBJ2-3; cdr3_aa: CASSQTGDTDTQYF; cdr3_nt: TGTGCCAGCAGCCAAACGGGGGACACAGATACGCAGTATTTT
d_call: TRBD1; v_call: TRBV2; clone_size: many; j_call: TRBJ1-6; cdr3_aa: CASSSTGKGPYNSPLHF; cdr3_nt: TGTGCCAGCAGTTCGACAGGGAAGGGCCCCTATAATTCACCCCTCCACTTT
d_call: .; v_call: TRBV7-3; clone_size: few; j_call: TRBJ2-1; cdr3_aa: CASSPTMGDYNEQFF; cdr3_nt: TGTGCCAGCAGCCCGACGATGGGGGACTACAATGAGCAGTTCTTC
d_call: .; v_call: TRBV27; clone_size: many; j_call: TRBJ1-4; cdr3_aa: CASRRRQGGEKLFF; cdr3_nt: TGTGCCAGCAGACGGAGGCAGGGTGGCGAAAAACTGTTTTTT
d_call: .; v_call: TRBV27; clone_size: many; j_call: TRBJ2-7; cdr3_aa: CASFGSSYEQYF; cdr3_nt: TGTGCCAGTTTTGGGAGCTCCTACGAGCAGTACTTC
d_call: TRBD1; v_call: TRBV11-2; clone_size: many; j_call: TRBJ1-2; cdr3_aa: CASSFQQGKSGYTF; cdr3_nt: TGTGCCAGCAGCTTCCAACAGGGGAAAAGTGGCTACACCTTC
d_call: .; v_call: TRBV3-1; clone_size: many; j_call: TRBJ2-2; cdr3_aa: CASSRNQGSGTGELFF; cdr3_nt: TGTGCCAGCAGCCGTAATCAGGGGTCTGGCACCGGGGAGCTGTTTTTT
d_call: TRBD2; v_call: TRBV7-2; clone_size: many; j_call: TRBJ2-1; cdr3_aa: CASSLAGGGEQFF; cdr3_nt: TGTGCCAGCAGTCTAGCGGGGGGCGGTGAGCAGTTCTTC
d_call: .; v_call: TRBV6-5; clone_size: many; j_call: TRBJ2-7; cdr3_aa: CASSRDRAAYEQYF; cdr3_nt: TGTGCCAGCAGTAGAGACCGGGCGGCCTACGAGCAGTACTTC
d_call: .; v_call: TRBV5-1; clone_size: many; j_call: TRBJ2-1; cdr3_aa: CASSFPGEVRFF; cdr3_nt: TGCGCCAGCAGCTTCCCAGGGGAGGTTAGGTTCTTC
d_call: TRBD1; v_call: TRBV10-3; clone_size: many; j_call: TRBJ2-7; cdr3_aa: CAIGRDRGRLGLYEQYF; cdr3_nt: TGTGCCATCGGTCGGGACAGGGGGCGCCTCGGACTCTACGAGCAGTACTTC
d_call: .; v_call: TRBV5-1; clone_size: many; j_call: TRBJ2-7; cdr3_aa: CASSGAGFPYEQYF; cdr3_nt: TGCGCCAGCAGCGGTGCAGGGTTTCCCTACGAGCAGTACTTC
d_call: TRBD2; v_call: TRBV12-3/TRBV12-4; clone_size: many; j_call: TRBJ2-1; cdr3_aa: CASSSRTSGSSYNEQFF; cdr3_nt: TGTGCCAGCAGTTCTCGGACTAGCGGGAGCTCCTACAATGAGCAGTTCTTC
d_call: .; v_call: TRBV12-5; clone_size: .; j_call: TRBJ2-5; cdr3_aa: CASGSTPDQETQYF; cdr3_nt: TGTGCTAGTGGTTCCACACCAGACCAAGAGACCCAGTACTTC
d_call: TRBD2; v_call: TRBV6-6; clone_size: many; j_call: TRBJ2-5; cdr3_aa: CASSGSGGQETQYF; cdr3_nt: TGTGCCAGCAGTGGGAGCGGGGGCCAAGAGACCCAGTACTTC
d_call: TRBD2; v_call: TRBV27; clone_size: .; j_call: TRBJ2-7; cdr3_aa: CASSLVAGRVDEQYF; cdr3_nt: TGTGCCAGCAGTTTGGTGGCAGGGAGGGTCGACGAGCAGTACTTC
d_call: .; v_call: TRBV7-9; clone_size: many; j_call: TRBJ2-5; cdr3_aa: CASSSDKTRYQETQYF; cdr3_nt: TGTGCCAGCAGCTCCGATAAAACTCGGTACCAAGAGACCCAGTACTTC
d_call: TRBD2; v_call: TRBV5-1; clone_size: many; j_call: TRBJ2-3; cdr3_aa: CASSLAMRRGSTDTQYF; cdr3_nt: TGCGCCAGCAGCTTGGCCATGAGGCGGGGGAGCACAGATACGCAGTATTTT
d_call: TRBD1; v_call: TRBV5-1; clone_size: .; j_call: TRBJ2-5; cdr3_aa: CASSFGTAQETQYF; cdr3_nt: TGCGCCAGCAGCTTCGGGACAGCCCAAGAGACCCAGTACTTC
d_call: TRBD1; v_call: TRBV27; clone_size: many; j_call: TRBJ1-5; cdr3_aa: CASSLGTGRNQPQHF; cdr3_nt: TGTGCCAGCAGCCTCGGGACAGGGCGCAATCAGCCCCAGCATTTT
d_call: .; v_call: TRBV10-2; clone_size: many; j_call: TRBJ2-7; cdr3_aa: CASSESLSGYEQYF; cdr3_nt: TGCGCCAGCAGTGAGTCGTTATCAGGCTACGAGCAGTACTTC
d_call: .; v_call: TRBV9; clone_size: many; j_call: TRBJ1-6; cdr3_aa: CASSADRPSGNSPLHF; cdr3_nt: TGTGCCAGCAGCGCGGACAGACCCTCGGGAAATTCACCCCTCCACTTT
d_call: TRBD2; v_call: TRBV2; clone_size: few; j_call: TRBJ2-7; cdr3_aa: CASSRGGGETYEQYF; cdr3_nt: TGTGCCAGCAGTAGGGGCGGGGGTGAGACCTACGAGCAGTACTTC
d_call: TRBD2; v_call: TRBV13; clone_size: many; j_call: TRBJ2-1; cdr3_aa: CASSPEAGVSEQFF; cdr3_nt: TGTGCCAGCAGCCCAGAAGCGGGGGTGAGTGAGCAGTTCTTC
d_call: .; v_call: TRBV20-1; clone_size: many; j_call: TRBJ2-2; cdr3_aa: CSLEASNTGELFF; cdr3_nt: TGCAGCCTGGAGGCGTCGAACACCGGGGAGCTGTTTTTT
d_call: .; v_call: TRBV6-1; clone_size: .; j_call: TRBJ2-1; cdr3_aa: CASSLAGRDEQFF; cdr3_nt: TGTGCCAGCAGTTTGGCAGGTCGGGATGAGCAGTTCTTC
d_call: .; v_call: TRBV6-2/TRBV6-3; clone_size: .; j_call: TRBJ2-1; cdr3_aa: CASGIENGRNEQFF; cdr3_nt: TGTGCCAGCGGGATTGAGAACGGCCGCAATGAGCAGTTCTTC
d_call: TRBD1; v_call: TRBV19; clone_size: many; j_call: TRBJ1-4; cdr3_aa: CATSDRANEKLFF; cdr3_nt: TGTGCCACTTCGGACAGGGCTAACGAAAAACTGTTTTTT
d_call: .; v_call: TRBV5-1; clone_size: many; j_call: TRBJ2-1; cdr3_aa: CASSLGAGNYNEQFF; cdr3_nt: TGCGCCAGCAGCTTGGGGGCAGGCAACTACAATGAGCAGTTCTTC
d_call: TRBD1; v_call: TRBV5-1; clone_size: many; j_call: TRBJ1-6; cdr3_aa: CASSLAGQGRSPLHF; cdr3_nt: TGCGCCAGCAGCTTGGCGGGACAGGGAAGGTCACCCCTCCACTTT
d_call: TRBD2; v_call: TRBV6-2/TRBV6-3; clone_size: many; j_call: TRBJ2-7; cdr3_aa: CASSPRRGAYEQYF; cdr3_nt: TGTGCCAGCAGTCCCCGGCGGGGGGCCTACGAGCAGTACTTC
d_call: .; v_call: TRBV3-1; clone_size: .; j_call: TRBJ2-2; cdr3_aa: CASSQPRTSGGAGELFFF; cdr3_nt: .
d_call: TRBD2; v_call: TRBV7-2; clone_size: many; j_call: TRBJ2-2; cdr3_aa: CASSLGGGYLTGELFF; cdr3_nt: TGTGCCAGCAGCTTAGGCGGGGGTTACCTCACCGGGGAGCTGTTTTTT
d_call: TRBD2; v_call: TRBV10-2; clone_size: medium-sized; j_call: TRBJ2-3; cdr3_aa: CASSDERGSTDTQYF; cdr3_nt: TGTGCCAGCAGTGATGAGCGGGGGAGCACAGATACGCAGTATTTT
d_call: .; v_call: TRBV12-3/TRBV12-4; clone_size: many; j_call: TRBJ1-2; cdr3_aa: CASSLRTRTNYGYTF; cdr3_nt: TGTGCCAGCAGTTTAAGGACGCGGACTAACTATGGCTACACCTTC
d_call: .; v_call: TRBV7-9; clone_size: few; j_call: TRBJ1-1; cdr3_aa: CASSLGTSGTEAFF; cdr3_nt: TGTGCCAGCAGCTTAGGAACATCCGGGACTGAAGCTTTCTTT